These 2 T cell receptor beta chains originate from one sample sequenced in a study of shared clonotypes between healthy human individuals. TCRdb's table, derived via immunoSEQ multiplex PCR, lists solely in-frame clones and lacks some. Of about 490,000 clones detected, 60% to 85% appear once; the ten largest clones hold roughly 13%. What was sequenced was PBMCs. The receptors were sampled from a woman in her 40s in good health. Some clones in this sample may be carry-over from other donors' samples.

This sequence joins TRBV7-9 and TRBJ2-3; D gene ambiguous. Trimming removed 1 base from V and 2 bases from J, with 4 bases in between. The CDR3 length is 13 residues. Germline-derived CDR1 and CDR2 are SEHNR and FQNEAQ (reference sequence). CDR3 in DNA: TGTGCCAGCAGCTTAGTCGACACAGATACGCAGTATTTT. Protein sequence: CASSLVDTDTQYF.

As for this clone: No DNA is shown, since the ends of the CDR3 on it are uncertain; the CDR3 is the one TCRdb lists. The CDR3 region is CASSQEGTPPGRTPGSCFF. This sequence joins TRBV4-2 and TRBJ2-2. The CDR3 length equals 19 residues, ends included. CDR1 is LGHNA and CDR2 is YNFKEQ in the germline V gene.